This passage covers 14 T cell receptor beta chains from one sample sequenced in a study of T cell repertoires in cytomegalovirus infection. TCRdb ran MiXCR on the reads and lists one entry per CDR3 protein. Here the sample spans around 280,000 distinct CDR3 sequences, roughly 13% being singletons. Material: PBMCs. The origin of the receptors is a human donor in good health (CMV status not recorded). Some clones in this sample may be carry-over from other donors' samples.

The chain recombines TRBV28 with TRBJ2-1; D is uncertain. Germline CDR1 reads MDHEN; CDR2 reads SYDVKM. The CDR3 sequence is 11 residues long. The V gene lost 6 bases and the J gene lost 7 bases, with 7 bases spanning the gap. The CDR3 DNA follows: TGTGCCAGCAGGGTCCCGAATGAGCAGTTCTTC. Protein product: CASRVPNEQFF.

This clonotype was observed a handful of times. V and J are TRBV7-9 and TRBJ2-5; 14 bases map to TRBD2. CDR3 size: 17 residues. Losses at the gene ends were 4 bases for V and 4 bases for J; bases not matched to a gene: 8. CDR1 is SEHNR, CDR2 FQNEAQ, per germline (reference sequence). The CDR3 sequence is CASSSGTSGSGGETQYF. The CDR3 DNA reads TGTGCCAGCAGCTCCGGGACTAGCGGGAGCGGGGGAGAGACCCAGTACTTC. The full variable domain, its missing parts supplied by reference TRBV7-9 and TRBJ2-5, is DTGVSQNPRHKITKRGQNVTFRCDPISEHNRLYWYRQTLGQGPEFLTYFQNEAQLEKSRLLSDRFSAERPKGSFSTLEIQRTEQGDSAMYLCASSSGTSGSGGETQYFGPGTRLLVL.

This clonotype has ten or more counts. V is TRBV6-1 and J is TRBJ2-2, with D hard to call. CDR3 size: 13 residues. Germline CDR1 MNHNS, CDR2 SASEGT. V lost 1 base and J 4 bases, leaving 4 bases between the germline ends. As DNA, the CDR3 is TGTGCCAGCAGTGAAGTAGGCACCGGGGAGCTGTTTTTT. Its protein product is CASSEVGTGELFF.

This chain joins TRBV20-1 and TRBJ1-4, with 7 bases fitting TRBD1. V trimming: 0 bases; J trimming: 8 bases; junction bases outside the gene matches: 9. The CDR3 runs to 15 residues. Germline CDR1 DFQATT, CDR2 SNEGSKA (reference sequence). DNA of the CDR3: TGCAGTGCTAGAGATCGTACTTCAGGGGGGGAAAAACTGTTTTTT. It yields the protein CSARDRTSGGEKLFF.

This chain links TRBV11-2 with TRBJ2-2, with TRBD2 identical over 8 bases. V shed 3 bases, J shed 6 bases, and the junction held 6 bases outside the gene matches. The CDR3 loop spans 15 amino acids. Germline V gene data show CDR1 as SGHAT and CDR2 as FQNNGV. The CDR3 DNA sequence: TGTGCCAGCAGCTTCTCGGGAGGGCCGGCCGGGGAGCTGTTTTTT. Protein: CASSFSGGPAGELFF.

In the case of this clonotype: A read error may be the cause here, since a much bigger clone is one base away. Without the conserved terminal phenylalanine or tryptophan, this CDR3 likely stems from a read error. The J gene is TRBJ2-3, the V gene TRBV7-2; D remains ambiguous. The V gene's germline CDR1 is SGHTA and CDR2 FQGNSA. Trimming removed 2 bases at V and 10 bases at J, with 16 bases between. The CDR3 loop spans 14 amino acids. The CDR3 nucleotides are TGTGCCAGCAGCTTAAGTGAGACCAACTGGTCGCAGTATTTA. Its translation: CASSLSETNWSQYL.

This clonotype occurred many times. The chain combines TRBV7-6 with TRBJ2-1; a possible D gene is TRBD1 (6 bases). Germline CDR1 SGHVS, CDR2 FNYEAQ. The germline V and J ends were trimmed by 2 bases and 10 bases, with 30 bases remaining between them. The length of the CDR3 is 19 residues. The CDR3: CASSLRERDGTPYASEQFF. The CDR3 DNA follows: TGTGCCAGCAGCTTAAGGGAGAGGGATGGGACACCCTATGCATCGGAGCAGTTCTTC.

This clonotype was counted only a few times. The chain has TRBV18 and TRBJ2-5; TRBD1 agrees at 7 bases. The germline V gene encodes CDR1 KGHSH and CDR2 LQKENI. The CDR3 is 15 residues long. J was trimmed by 3 bases and V by 2 bases; bases with no gene match: 6. The CDR3 coding sequence is TGTGCCAGCTCACCATTTCGACAGGGCAAAGAGACCCAGTACTTC. Its protein product is CASSPFRQGKETQYF.

The CDR3 loop is CSVEEGRFTTSNYGYTF. The CDR3 DNA is TGCAGCGTTGAAGAGGGACGGTTTACTACCTCTAACTATGGCTACACCTTC. The chain employs TRBV29-1 and TRBJ1-2, with D perhaps matching TRBD1 (5 bases). V was pared by 0 bases and J by 0 bases, with 17 bases between. CDR1 SQVTM and CDR2 ANQGSEA come from the germline V gene. The length of the CDR3 is 17 residues. The full variable domain, in which reference TRBV29-1 and TRBJ1-2 provide the parts outside the CDR3, is SAVISQKPSRDICQRGTSLTIQCQVDSQVTMMFWYRQQPGQSLTLIATANQGSEATYESGFVIDKFPISRPNLTFSTLTVSNMSPEDSSIYLCSVEEGRFTTSNYGYTFGSGTRLTVV.

This clonotype has just a few counts. J is TRBJ1-2 and V is TRBV20-1, with D unresolved. Germline V gene lookup returns CDR1 DFQATT and CDR2 SNEGSKA (reference sequence). This CDR3 region has 15 residues. Trimming shortened V by 0 bases and J by 2 bases, and 13 bases separated the two germline ends. CDR3 loop: CSARDPRAGNYGYTF. In DNA form, the CDR3 reads TGCAGTGCTAGAGATCCCCGGGCGGGGAACTATGGCTACACCTTC.

V usage is TRBV29-1 and J usage is TRBJ1-2, with TRBD1 matching over 10 bases. This CDR3 spans 16 amino acids. Germline V CDR1 and CDR2: SQVTM, ANQGSEA. Unmatched junction bases numbered 12, after V lost 4 bases and J lost 4 bases. CDR3 sequence: CSVALSGTGVSYGYTF. The DNA of the CDR3 is TGCAGCGTTGCCCTTTCCGGGACAGGGGTCTCCTATGGCTACACCTTC.

This clonotype has at least ten counts. V usage is TRBV7-2 and J usage is TRBJ2-1; D tentatively reads TRBD1 or TRBD2 (6 bases each). The CDR3 has 15 amino acids. Trimming cost V 3 bases and J 9 bases, with 18 bases left between them. Germline lookup yields CDR1 SGHTA and CDR2 FQGNSA. CDR3 region: CASSFPPGGLGEQFF. CDR3 DNA sequence: TGTGCCAGCAGCTTTCCACCCGGGGGCTTAGGTGAGCAGTTCTTC.

CDR3 protein: CSATDRDLDNEQFF. The CDR3 coding sequence is TGCAGTGCTACCGACCGGGACCTAGACAATGAGCAGTTCTTC. The chain uses TRBV20-1 and TRBJ2-1; D is tentatively TRBD1 or TRBD2 (5 bases each). Germline V gene data show CDR1 as DFQATT and CDR2 as SNEGSKA (reference sequence). The CDR3 loop spans 14 amino acids. Trimming left V 4 bases short and J 5 bases short, with 15 bases between.

The chain uses TRBV20-1 and TRBJ2-1; D ambiguous. Germline V CDR1 and CDR2: DFQATT, SNEGSKA (reference sequence). Trimming took 4 bases from V and 8 from J, leaving 6 bases between them. This CDR3 has 10 residues. The CDR3 DNA follows: TGCAGTGCTATGAGAGATGAGCAGTTCTTC. Protein: CSAMRDEQFF.